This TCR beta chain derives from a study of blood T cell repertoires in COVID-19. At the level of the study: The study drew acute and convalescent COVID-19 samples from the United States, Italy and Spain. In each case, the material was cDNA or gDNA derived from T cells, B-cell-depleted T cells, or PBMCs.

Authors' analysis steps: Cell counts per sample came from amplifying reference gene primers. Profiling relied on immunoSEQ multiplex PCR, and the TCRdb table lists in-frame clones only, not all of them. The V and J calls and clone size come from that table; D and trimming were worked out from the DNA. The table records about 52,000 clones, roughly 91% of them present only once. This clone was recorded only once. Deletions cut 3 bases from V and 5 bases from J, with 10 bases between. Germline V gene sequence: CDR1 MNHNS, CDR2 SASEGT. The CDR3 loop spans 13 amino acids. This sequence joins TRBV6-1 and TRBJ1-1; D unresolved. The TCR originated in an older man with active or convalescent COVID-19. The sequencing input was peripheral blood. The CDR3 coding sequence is TGTGCCAGCAGTGAGGGCAGAAAAACTGAAGCTTTCTTT. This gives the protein CASSEGRKTEAFF.